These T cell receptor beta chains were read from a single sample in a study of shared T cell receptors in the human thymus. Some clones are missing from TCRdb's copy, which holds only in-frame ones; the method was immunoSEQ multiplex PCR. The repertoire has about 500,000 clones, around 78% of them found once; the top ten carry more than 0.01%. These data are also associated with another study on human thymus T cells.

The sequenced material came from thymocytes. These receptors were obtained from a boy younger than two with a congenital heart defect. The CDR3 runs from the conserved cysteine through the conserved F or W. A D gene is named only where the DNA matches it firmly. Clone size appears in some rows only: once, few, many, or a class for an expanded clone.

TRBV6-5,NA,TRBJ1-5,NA,TGTGCCAGCAGGGGAGGAGAGATGAATCAGCCCCAGCATTTT,CASRGGEMNQPQHF
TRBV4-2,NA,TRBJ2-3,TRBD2,TGTGCCAGCAGCCAAGGACGACTAGCGGGAGGCCTGGCAGATACGCAGTATTTT,CASSQGRLAGGLADTQYF
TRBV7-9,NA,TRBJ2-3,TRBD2,TGTGCCAGCAGCCCAATAGCGGGAGAGGAATATACGCAGTATTTT,CASSPIAGEEYTQYF
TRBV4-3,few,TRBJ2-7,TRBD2,TGCGCCAGCAGCCAAGATCTCAGAGCGGGGCCCTCCTACGAGCAGTACTTC,CASSQDLRAGPSYEQYF
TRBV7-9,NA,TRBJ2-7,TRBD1,TGTGCCAGCAGCTTCCCTCCGGGACAGGGACCCTACGAGCAGTACTTC,CASSFPPGQGPYEQYF
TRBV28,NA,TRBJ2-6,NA,TGTGCCAGCAGTACTACGACCGGCGCAGGGGCCAACGTCCTGACTTTC,CASSTTTGAGANVLTF
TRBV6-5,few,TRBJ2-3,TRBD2,TGTGCCAGCCGAGCACTAGCGGTCACAGATACGCAGTATTTT,CASRALAVTDTQYF
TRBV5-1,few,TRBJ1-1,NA,TGCGCCAGCAGCCCACGGTCCCCAGGTGAAGCTTTCTTT,CASSPRSPGEAFF
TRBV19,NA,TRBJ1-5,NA,TGTGCCAGTAGTGATCAAAGGGGGGGGGCAGGTCAGCCCCAGCATTTT,CASSDQRGGAGQPQHF
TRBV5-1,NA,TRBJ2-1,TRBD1,TGCGCCAGCAGCTTGGCTGTCCAGGGGGAGAGGGATGAGCAGTTCTTC,CASSLAVQGERDEQFF
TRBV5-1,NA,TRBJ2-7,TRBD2,TGCGCCAGCAGCCCCTACGCTAGCGGGAGGGCCTTGGTCGAGCAGTACTTC,CASSPYASGRALVEQYF
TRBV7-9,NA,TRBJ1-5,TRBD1,TGTGCCAGCAGCCCCAGGACAGGACGGCCCCAGCATTTT,CASSPRTGRPQHF
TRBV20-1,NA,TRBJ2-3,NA,TGCAGTGCTCCTGGCAGACAAGATTTT,CSAPGRQDF
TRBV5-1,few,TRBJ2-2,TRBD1,TGCGCCAGCAGTTCCGGGACAGTCAGGGCCGGGGAGCTGTTTTTT,CASSSGTVRAGELFF
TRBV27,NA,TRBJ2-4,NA,TGTGCCAGCAGTTTAGGCAGGGTTGGCATTCAGTACTTC,CASSLGRVGIQYF
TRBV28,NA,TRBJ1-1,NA,TGTGCCAGCAAGTACACGAACACTGAAGCTTTCTTT,CASKYTNTEAFF